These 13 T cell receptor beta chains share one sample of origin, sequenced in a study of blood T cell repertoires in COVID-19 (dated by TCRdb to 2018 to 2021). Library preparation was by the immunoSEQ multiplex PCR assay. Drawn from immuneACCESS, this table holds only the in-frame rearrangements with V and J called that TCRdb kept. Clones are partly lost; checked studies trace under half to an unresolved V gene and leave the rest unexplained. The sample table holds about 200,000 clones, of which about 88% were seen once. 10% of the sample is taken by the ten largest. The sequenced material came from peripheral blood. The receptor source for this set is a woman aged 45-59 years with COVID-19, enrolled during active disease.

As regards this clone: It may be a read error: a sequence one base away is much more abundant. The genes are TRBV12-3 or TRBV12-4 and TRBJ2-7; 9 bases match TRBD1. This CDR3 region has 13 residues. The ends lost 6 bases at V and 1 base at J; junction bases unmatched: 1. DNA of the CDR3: TGTGCCAGCAGGGGGACAGGGTCCTACGAGCAGTACTTC. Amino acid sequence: CASRGTGSYEQYF.

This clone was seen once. The CDR3 DNA sequence: TGTGCCAGCAGCCAAGATGGGGTGACAGGGGGCGGAGGCTACACCTTC. This gives the protein CASSQDGVTGGGGYTF. The chain joins TRBV14 to TRBJ1-2; 10 bases are a match to TRBD1. V trimming: 0 bases; J trimming: 8 bases; junction bases outside the gene matches: 9. Germline CDR1 reads SGHDN; CDR2 reads FVKESK. The CDR3 loop spans 16 amino acids.

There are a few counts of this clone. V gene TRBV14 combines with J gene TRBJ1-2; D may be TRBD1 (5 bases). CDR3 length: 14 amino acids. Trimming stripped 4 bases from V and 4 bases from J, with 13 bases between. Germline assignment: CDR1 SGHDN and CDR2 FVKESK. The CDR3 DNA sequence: TGTGCCAGCAGCCCCAGGGTGGTTAGCTATGGCTACACCTTC. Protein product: CASSPRVVSYGYTF. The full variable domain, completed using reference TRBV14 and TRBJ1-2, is EAGVTQFPSHSVIEKGQTVTLRCDPISGHDNLYWYRRVMGKEIKFLLHFVKESKQDESGMPNNRFLAERTGGTYSTLKVQPAELEDSGVYFCASSPRVVSYGYTFGSGTRLTVV.

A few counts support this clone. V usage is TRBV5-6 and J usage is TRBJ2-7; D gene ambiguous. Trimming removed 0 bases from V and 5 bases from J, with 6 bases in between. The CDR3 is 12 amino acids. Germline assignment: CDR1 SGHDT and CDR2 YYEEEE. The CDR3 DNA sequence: TGTGCCAGCAGCTTGGTAGCTGACGAGCAGTACTTC. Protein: CASSLVADEQYF.

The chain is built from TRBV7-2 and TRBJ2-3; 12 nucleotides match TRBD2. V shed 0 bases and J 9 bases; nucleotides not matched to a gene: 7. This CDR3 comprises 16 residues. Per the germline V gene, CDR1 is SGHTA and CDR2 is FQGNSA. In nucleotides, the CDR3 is TGTGCCAGCAGCTTAGCACGGCTAGCGGGGGGGCAGACGCAGTATTTT. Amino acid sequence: CASSLARLAGGQTQYF.

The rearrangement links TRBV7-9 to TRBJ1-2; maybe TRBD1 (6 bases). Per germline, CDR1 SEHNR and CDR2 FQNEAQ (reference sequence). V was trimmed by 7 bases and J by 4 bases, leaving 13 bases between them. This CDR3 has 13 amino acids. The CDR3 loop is CASTPGGGYGYTF. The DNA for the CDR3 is TGTGCCAGCACCCCGGGAGGGGGCTATGGCTACACCTTC.

The CDR3 is CATSDTGQGAGQETQYF. In DNA form, the CDR3 reads TGTGCCACCAGTGATACCGGACAGGGGGCAGGTCAAGAGACCCAGTACTTC. The V call is TRBV24-1, the J call TRBJ2-5, with 11 bases aligning to TRBD1. The germline V gene has CDR1 KGHDR and CDR2 SFDVKD. The CDR3 is 17 amino acids. The V and J ends lost 3 bases and 2 bases, in that order; junction bases with no gene match: 7.

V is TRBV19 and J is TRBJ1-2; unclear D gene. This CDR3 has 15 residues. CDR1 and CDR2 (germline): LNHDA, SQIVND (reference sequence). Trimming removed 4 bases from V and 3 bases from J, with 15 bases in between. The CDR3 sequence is CASSKLVGRDYGYTF. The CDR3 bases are TGTGCCAGTAGTAAGCTTGTCGGGAGAGACTATGGCTACACCTTC.

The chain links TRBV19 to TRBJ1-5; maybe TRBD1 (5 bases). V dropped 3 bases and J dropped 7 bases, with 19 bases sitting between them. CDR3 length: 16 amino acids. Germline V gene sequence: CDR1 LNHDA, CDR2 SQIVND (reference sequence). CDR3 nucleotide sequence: TGTGCCAGTAGTATCCAGACAGCCATAGCAGGACAGCCCCAGCATTTT. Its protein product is CASSIQTAIAGQPQHF.

The CDR3 nucleotides are TGCGCCAGCAGTGACGTATTCGAGCAGTACTTC. Translation gives CASSDVFEQYF. The chain couples TRBV10-2 to TRBJ2-7; the D is unclear. V was shortened by 3 bases and J by 6 bases, with 6 bases between the two germline ends. Germline values: CDR1 WSHSY, CDR2 SAAADI. The CDR3 runs 11 residues.

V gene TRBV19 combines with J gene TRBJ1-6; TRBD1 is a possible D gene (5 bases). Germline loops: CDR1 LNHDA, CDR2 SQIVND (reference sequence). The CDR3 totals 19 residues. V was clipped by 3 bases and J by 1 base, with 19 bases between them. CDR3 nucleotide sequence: TGTGCCAGTAGTATTGTGGCAGGGATAAGAGGATCCTATAATTCACCCCTCCACTTT. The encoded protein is CASSIVAGIRGSYNSPLHF.

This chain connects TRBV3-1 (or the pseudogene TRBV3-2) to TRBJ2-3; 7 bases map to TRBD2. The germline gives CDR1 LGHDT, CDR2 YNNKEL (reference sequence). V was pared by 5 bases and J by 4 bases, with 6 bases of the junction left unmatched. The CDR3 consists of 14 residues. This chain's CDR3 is CASSSPGLSDTQYF. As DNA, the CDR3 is TGTGCCAGCAGCTCACCGGGACTATCAGATACGCAGTATTTT.

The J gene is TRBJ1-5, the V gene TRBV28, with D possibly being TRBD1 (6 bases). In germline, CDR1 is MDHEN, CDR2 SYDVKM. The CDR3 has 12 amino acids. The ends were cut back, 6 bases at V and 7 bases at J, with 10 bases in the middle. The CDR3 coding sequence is TGTGCCAGCAGGCCAGGGGAGCAGCCCCAGCATTTT. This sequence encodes CASRPGEQPQHF.